These T cell receptor beta chains were read from a single sample in a study of blood T cell repertoires in COVID-19. Profiling relied on immunoSEQ multiplex PCR, and the TCRdb table lists in-frame clones only, not all of them. Of about 15,000 clones listed, over 65% were seen once; the top ten hold around 13%. Sequencing input: peripheral blood. These receptors were obtained from a human donor in a cohort sampled during active COVID-19. Both conserved end residues are part of each CDR3. Fields, in order: clone size, D gene, CDR3 length, J gene, V gene, CDR3 protein, CDR3 DNA. A D gene is named only where the DNA matches it firmly. Where a row states a size, it is once, few, many or the class of an expanded clone; other rows omit it.

NA | TRBD2 | 15 | TRBJ2-3 | TRBV7-8 | CASSSAGEVTDTQYF | TGTGCCAGCAGTTCAGCGGGAGAGGTCACAGATACGCAGTATTTT
NA | NA | 14 | TRBJ2-7 | TRBV10-3 | CAISEPERSYEQYF | TGTGCCATCAGTGAGCCGGAGAGGTCCTACGAGCAGTACTTC
NA | NA | 13 | TRBJ2-7 | TRBV6-6 | CASSRWRAYEQYF | TGTGCCAGCAGTAGGTGGAGAGCCTACGAGCAGTACTTC
NA | NA | 15 | TRBJ2-3 | TRBV5-4 | CASSPGHSTGDTQYF | TGTGCCAGCAGCCCCGGACACAGTACGGGAGATACGCAGTATTTT
NA | NA | 16 | TRBJ2-3 | TRBV19 | CASSWTTVQGADTQYF | TGTGCCAGTAGCTGGACTACAGTTCAAGGGGCAGATACGCAGTATTTT
NA | NA | 15 | TRBJ2-4 | TRBV7-2 | CASSSSGIAKNIQYF | TGTGCCAGCAGCTCCTCAGGGATTGCCAAAAACATTCAGTACTTC
few | TRBD2 | 16 | TRBJ2-5 | TRBV4-2 | CASRSTSGGHQETQYF | TGTGCCAGCAGGTCGACTAGCGGGGGGCACCAAGAGACCCAGTACTTC
NA | NA | 12 | TRBJ2-7 | TRBV3-1/TRBV3-2 | CASSQDSGKQYF | TGTGCCAGCAGCCAAGATAGCGGAAAGCAGTACTTC
NA | TRBD2 | 15 | TRBJ2-1 | TRBV10-3 | CAISDQRGRDNEQFF | TGTGCCATCAGTGACCAGCGGGGGAGGGACAATGAGCAGTTCTTC
NA | TRBD2 | 15 | TRBJ2-2 | TRBV19 | CASSSGLAATGELFF | TGTGCCAGTAGTTCGGGACTAGCGGCCACCGGGGAGCTGTTTTTT
NA | NA | 15 | TRBJ2-7 | TRBV7-2 | CASSSGLPRLGEQYF | TGTGCCAGCAGTTCTGGACTACCCCGCCTAGGTGAGCAGTACTTC
NA | NA | 13 | TRBJ2-7 | TRBV19 | CASSIGRAYEQYF | TGTGCCAGTAGTATTGGCAGGGCCTACGAGCAGTACTTC
NA | TRBD1 | 14 | TRBJ1-4 | TRBV30 | CAWTRQGSNEKLFF | TGTGCCTGGACCCGACAGGGGTCTAATGAAAAACTGTTTTTT
NA | NA | 14 | TRBJ1-6 | TRBV7-9 | CASGAQGGNSPLHF | TGTGCCAGCGGTGCTCAGGGAGGTAATTCACCCCTCCACTTT
NA | NA | 13 | TRBJ2-3 | TRBV5-4 | CASRIEVADTQYF | TGTGCCAGCAGAATCGAGGTCGCAGATACGCAGTATTTT
once | NA | 14 | TRBJ1-2 | TRBV19 | CASSDGQSNYGYTF | TGTGCCAGTAGTGACGGACAGTCTAACTATGGCTACACCTTC
NA | NA | 14 | TRBJ2-7 | TRBV4-3 | CASSQGDSSYEQYF | TGCGCCAGCAGCCAAGGGGACTCCTCCTACGAGCAGTACTTC
NA | TRBD2 | 14 | TRBJ2-7 | TRBV27 | CASSPGLAGNEQYF | TGTGCCAGCAGTCCGGGACTAGCGGGGAACGAGCAGTACTTC
few | NA | 11 | TRBJ2-1 | TRBV7-9 | CASSPGDEQFF | TGTGCCAGCAGCCCAGGGGATGAGCAGTTCTTC
once | NA | 14 | TRBJ1-4 | TRBV6-6 | CASSYSTENEKLFF | TGTGCCAGCAGTTACTCGACGGAGAATGAAAAACTGTTTTTT
NA | NA | 17 | TRBJ2-3 | TRBV20-1 | CSASGRDRSSSTDTQYF | TGCAGTGCTAGTGGGAGGGACAGGTCATCTAGCACAGATACGCAGTATTTT
NA | NA | 16 | TRBJ2-5 | TRBV30 | CAWSVKGISLQETQYF | TGTGCCTGGAGTGTAAAGGGGATTTCCCTCCAAGAGACCCAGTACTTC
NA | TRBD1 | 19 | TRBJ1-5 | TRBV28 | CASSSTPSRQGLLNQPQHF | TGTGCCAGCAGTTCGACCCCCTCCCGACAGGGACTTTTAAATCAGCCCCAGCATTTT
NA | TRBD1 | 18 | TRBJ2-6 | TRBV19 | CASSIASQGAGGANVLTF | TGTGCCAGTAGTATAGCATCACAGGGGGCAGGTGGGGCCAACGTCCTGACTTTC
NA | NA | 15 | TRBJ2-3 | TRBV6-5 | CASSLTGAATDTQYF | TGTGCCAGCAGTTTGACTGGAGCCGCAACAGATACGCAGTATTTT
NA | TRBD1 | 15 | TRBJ1-5 | TRBV15 | CATSRTQGAGQPQHF | TGTGCCACCAGCAGAACACAGGGGGCGGGTCAGCCCCAGCATTTT
NA | NA | 14 | TRBJ2-7 | TRBV3-1/TRBV3-2 | CASSPSTGTYEQYF | TGTGCCAGCAGTCCCAGCACGGGGACCTACGAGCAGTACTTC
NA | TRBD2 | 17 | TRBJ2-5 | TRBV4-1 | CASSQDRPSGSQETQYF | TGCGCCAGCAGCCAAGATAGACCTAGCGGGAGTCAAGAGACCCAGTACTTC
NA | NA | 16 | TRBJ1-5 | TRBV5-1 | CASSPSGFGHNQPQHF | TGCGCCAGCAGCCCGTCAGGGTTCGGTCACAATCAGCCCCAGCATTTT